This T cell receptor beta chain appears in the sequencing data of a study of graft-versus-host responses after intestinal transplantation. Measured with immunoSEQ multiplex PCR; TCRdb has only the in-frame clones, and not every one. The sample holds 20,000 or so clones, more than 65% seen once. Trimming pared 2 bases from V and 5 bases from J, leaving 6 bases between. The CDR3 totals 13 residues. Germline V CDR1 and CDR2: SEHNR, FQNEAQ (reference sequence). Of note for this clone: What it binds is unknown.

Study conclusions and caveats: GvH clonotypes were identified within recipient marrow, with a subset emerging first in ileum or blood.

Sequenced material: PBMCs, taken 14 days after transplant. The V call is TRBV7-9, the J call TRBJ2-2; D ambiguous. The source of this sequence is a human patient who received an intestinal transplant, so some T cells may come from the graft donor. CDR3 DNA sequence: TGTGCCAGCAGCTTAAGTTGGACCGGGGAGCTGTTTTTT. Its protein product is CASSLSWTGELFF.